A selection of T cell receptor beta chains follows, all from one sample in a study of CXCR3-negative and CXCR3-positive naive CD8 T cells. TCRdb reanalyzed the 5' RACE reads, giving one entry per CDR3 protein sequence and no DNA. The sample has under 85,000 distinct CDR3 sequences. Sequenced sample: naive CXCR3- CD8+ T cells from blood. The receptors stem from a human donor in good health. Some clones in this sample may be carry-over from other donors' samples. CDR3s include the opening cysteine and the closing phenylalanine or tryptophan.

cdr3_aa: CASSPLGQGTSYEQYF
j_call: TRBJ2-7
v_call: TRBV28

cdr3_aa: CASRHGPTYEQYF
j_call: TRBJ2-7
v_call: TRBV6-5

cdr3_aa: CVSREGRTGELFF
j_call: TRBJ2-2
v_call: TRBV21-1

cdr3_aa: CSVQVMNTEAFF
j_call: TRBJ1-1
v_call: TRBV29-1

cdr3_aa: CASSPVRGDYAVPTGELFF
j_call: TRBJ2-2
v_call: TRBV9

cdr3_aa: CATSRDSSGSSTDTQYF
j_call: TRBJ2-3
v_call: TRBV15

cdr3_aa: CASSLAHEQYF
j_call: TRBJ2-7
v_call: TRBV7-9

cdr3_aa: CASSPTSSGGPNEQYF
j_call: TRBJ2-7
v_call: TRBV9

cdr3_aa: CASSPDPGQSSYEQYF
j_call: TRBJ2-7
v_call: TRBV28

cdr3_aa: CASKEDKFSYEQYF
j_call: TRBJ2-7
v_call: TRBV12-3/TRBV12-4

cdr3_aa: CATRQTSQETQYF
j_call: TRBJ2-5
v_call: TRBV24-1

cdr3_aa: CSVELGGNTGELFF
j_call: TRBJ2-2
v_call: TRBV29-1

cdr3_aa: CSSRDGVYEQYF
j_call: TRBJ2-7
v_call: TRBV29-1

cdr3_aa: CSVRIHGELFF
j_call: TRBJ2-2
v_call: TRBV29-1

cdr3_aa: CASSLGLVEGYEQYF
j_call: TRBJ2-7
v_call: TRBV5-6

cdr3_aa: CASSLFPSGISTDTQYF
j_call: TRBJ2-3
v_call: TRBV28

cdr3_aa: CASSLSYTSYEQYF
j_call: TRBJ2-7
v_call: TRBV7-9

cdr3_aa: CASSLGGGDFVDTQYF
j_call: TRBJ2-3
v_call: TRBV7-2

cdr3_aa: CASSSLDRTVAPYGYTF
j_call: TRBJ1-2
v_call: TRBV7-9

cdr3_aa: CSVGDGRQTTDIQYF
j_call: TRBJ2-4
v_call: TRBV29-1

cdr3_aa: CASSLRLYAGEFF
j_call: TRBJ2-1
v_call: TRBV7-8

cdr3_aa: CARGGRGLVSDYGYTF
j_call: TRBJ1-2
v_call: TRBV10-1

cdr3_aa: CAIRASGGNYEQYF
j_call: TRBJ2-7
v_call: TRBV10-3

cdr3_aa: CASSPGQYTGELFF
j_call: TRBJ2-2
v_call: TRBV13

cdr3_aa: CASSLRAGQGWTEAFF
j_call: TRBJ1-1
v_call: TRBV5-1

cdr3_aa: CSVDVRGDYNEQFF
j_call: TRBJ2-1
v_call: TRBV29-1

cdr3_aa: CSVVPAGRFQETQYF
j_call: TRBJ2-5
v_call: TRBV29-1

cdr3_aa: CASSQVGEETQYF
j_call: TRBJ2-5
v_call: TRBV4-1

cdr3_aa: CSIESYNEQFF
j_call: TRBJ2-1
v_call: TRBV29-1

cdr3_aa: CSAGQGANMNTEAFF
j_call: TRBJ1-1
v_call: TRBV20-1

cdr3_aa: CASSLVGSWFEQYF
j_call: TRBJ2-7
v_call: TRBV5-1

cdr3_aa: CASSPRGDTYEQYF
j_call: TRBJ2-7
v_call: TRBV7-9

cdr3_aa: CASSLLRGQQETQYF
j_call: TRBJ2-5
v_call: TRBV6-6

cdr3_aa: CASSESRGRGSYNEQFF
j_call: TRBJ2-1
v_call: TRBV10-2

cdr3_aa: CASTYLDQPQHF
j_call: TRBJ1-5
v_call: TRBV6-6

cdr3_aa: CASSLTTVNTEAFF
j_call: TRBJ1-1
v_call: TRBV5-1

cdr3_aa: CASSLQGAGNTIYF
j_call: TRBJ1-3
v_call: TRBV28

cdr3_aa: CASSLPSGLGETQYF
j_call: TRBJ2-5
v_call: TRBV28

cdr3_aa: CASSERTGGQGETQYF
j_call: TRBJ2-5
v_call: TRBV6-1

cdr3_aa: CASNRPGQLSYNEQFF
j_call: TRBJ2-1
v_call: TRBV12-3/TRBV12-4

cdr3_aa: CASSDSAGVNEQFF
j_call: TRBJ2-1
v_call: TRBV6-4